This T cell receptor beta chain was retrieved from a study of T cells in Graves' hyperthyroidism and ophthalmopathy. This clonotype showed up many times. Germline V lookup: CDR1 MDHEN, CDR2 SYDVKM. This CDR3 is built from 15 residues. The V end was cut by 5 bases, the J end by 0 bases, with 13 bases between. TCR beta CDR3 sequences were amplified from RNA transcripts. In the first-round RT-PCR of the TCR CDR3, the HTBI primer set was used. TCRdb reprocessed the multiplex PCR reads via MiXCR and lists one record per CDR3 protein. Among 600,000 or so distinct CDR3 sequences listed, around 16% were seen once.

The receptor was derived from a woman in her thirties with Graves' hyperthyroidism. The sequenced sample consisted of blood. J is TRBJ1-2 and V is TRBV28, with a weak D call TRBD1 (5 bases). CDR3 protein: CASSEAGRSNYGYTF. In DNA, the CDR3 is TGTGCCAGCAGTGAGGCAGGGAGGTCTAACTATGGCTACACCTTC.